This T cell receptor beta chain came from a study of blood T cells in healthy people across ages (dated by TCRdb to the mid-2010s). In the study overall: In model experiments, template switching captured roughly one uniquely barcoded TCR beta cDNA molecule for every two T cells. Four age groups were formed from the donors: young (average about 16 years), middle-aged (approximately 40), aged (62) and long-lived (less than 85). The study measured age-related changes in TCR beta repertoire diversity using deep sequencing normalized with unique cDNA molecular identifiers. To avoid experimental bias, donors of different ages were randomly spread across the sequencing lanes. For two donors (one aged 18 to 29 and one aged 80 or older), the study analyzed two additional independent replicas of 1 million unique cDNA reads from the same blood draw.

The 39 donors, aged about 6 to 95 years, were systemically healthy Caucasian individuals from Russia. Approximately 11 milliliters of peripheral blood were drawn from each donor into EDTA-treated Vacutainer tubes. Ficoll-Paque density-gradient centrifugation was used to isolate PBMCs, with at least 6.5 million per sample. Trizol reagent was used to extract total RNA from the PBMCs, yielding at least 5 micrograms per sample. Naive CD45RAhigh/CD27high T cell percentages were measured by flow cytometry on a PBMC aliquot from every donor. Remarks on this clonotype: Its antigen is still unknown. Base qualities are not recorded, but no much larger clone differs from it by a single base.

Overall study results and their limits: Compared with the aged group, the long-lived group had more naive CD4+ T cells, fewer expanded clones and increased TCR diversity, a pattern suggesting age selection. Because the CMV infection status of the donors was unknown, age-related changes in expanded clonotypes may potentially have been confounded. Bulk unsorted PBMC profiling prevented conclusive comparison of naive and antigen-experienced compartments. As age increased, observed TCR beta diversity per million T cells dropped in a roughly linear way, and a significant reduction was already evident by age about 40. Estimates of total diversity from one million sequenced T cells were regarded as lower bounds and underestimates. The percentage of naive T cells measured by flow cytometry correlated strongly with observed TCR beta diversity.

The junction carries 7 bases between V and J, which are trimmed by 0 bases and 1 base respectively. The germline V gene (reference sequence) yields SGHNT for CDR1 and YYREEE for CDR2. The CDR3 holds 14 amino acids from the cysteine to the phenylalanine. Only CDR3 DNA remains: 42 bases, in frame from the first base. Library preparation employed 5' RACE. TCRdb shows the sequencer as Illumina HiSeq 2500. A second PCR of roughly 7 to 12 cycles was performed with a sample-barcoded 5' primer and a J-beta primer mix. Each TCR beta cDNA molecule received a unique molecular identifier from a template-switch 5' adaptor carrying 12 random nucleotides. Each sample yielded at least 2.5 million CDR3-containing paired-end reads. All of the RNA was converted into first-strand cDNA using the Mint cDNA synthesis kit, with a TRBC-specific oligonucleotide serving as the primer. All cDNA was treated with uracil-DNA glycosylase and then went through a first 18-cycle PCR with the universal primers M1SS and BC2_uni_R. The paper's processing steps were these. For normalization, 1 million high-quality reads were randomly selected from each sample, with every read carrying a distinct molecular identifier. Instead of being binned into consensus sequences, reads that shared molecular identifiers were thrown out. MiTCR, set to a Q25 quality threshold and the strictest error-elimination algorithm, was used for CDR3 identification, clonotype clustering and error correction. A nonparametric unseen species model with Euler transformation was used to estimate a lower bound on total TCR beta diversity. TCRdb handled the public reads itself, with Q25 trimming in fastp and clone calling in MiXCR, and kept productive beta chains. Each entry is one CDR3 protein sequence, shown with its most common DNA and genes. TCRdb's processing, not the authors', yielded these V and J calls. Present in this sample are about 1.6 million distinct CDR3 sequences, 34% of which were seen just once. Jointly, the top ten make up 11% of the sample.

The source is a woman aged 25 to 39 in good health. Specimen: blood. The rearranged chain carries TRBV5-4 and TRBJ1-2, and possibly TRBD1, on 5 matching bases. The encoded CDR3 is CASSLVTDNYGYTF. Read as DNA, the sequence is TGTGCCAGCAGCTTGGTGACAGATAACTATGGCTACACCTTC. The CDR3 plus the reference TRBV5-4 and TRBJ1-2 genes for the other parts give the full variable domain: ETGVTQSPTHLIKTRGQQVTLRCSSQSGHNTVSWYQQALGQGPQFIFQYYREEENGRGNFPPRFSGLQFPNYSSELNVNALELDDSALYLCASSLVTDNYGYTFGSGTRLTVV.